This T cell receptor (beta chain) emerged from a study of cytomegalovirus exposure and HLA in healthy donors. As for the study in general: In terms of ancestry, the Caucasian-associated cluster contained roughly 80% of the roughly 360 genotyped donors. Whole-study findings and limits: TRBV6-2, TRBV6-3 and some other V segments were excluded as indistinguishable. There were under 200 TCR beta chains listed as cytomegalovirus-associated.

CDR1 is LNHDA and CDR2 is SQIVND in the germline V gene (reference sequence). The CDR3 has 15 residues. After removal of 3 bases from V and 2 bases from J, the junction contained 2 bases not matched to a gene. As regards this clone: What it binds is not known.

The PCR employed 60 Vbeta primers together with 13 Jbeta primers. Authors' analysis steps: In a later analysis, of 80 million or so unique beta chains, about 10 million appeared in at least two donors. Using immunoSEQ multiplex PCR, the repertoire was profiled, and TCRdb retains in-frame clones only, with some absent. V and J calls and clone size are as listed in that table; D and trimming were resolved from the DNA. Among fewer than 110,000 clones listed, approximately 73% were seen once. The gene calls are TRBV19 and TRBJ1-5; 9 bases are a match to TRBD1. Sequencing was done on a sample of PBMCs. The TCR originated in a man aged 25-40 years in good health and CMV-seronegative. The CDR3 here is CASSMDRGGNQPQHF. DNA for the CDR3: TGTGCCAGTAGTATGGACAGGGGTGGCAATCAGCCCCAGCATTTT.